This T cell receptor (beta chain) was identified in a study of OX40 agonist ivuxolimab in advanced cancers. Context from the whole study: Ivuxolimab, which targeted the costimulatory receptor OX40 (CD134), was an agonistic, fully human IgG2 monoclonal antibody. Partial responses occurred in three dose-escalation patients: two with cutaneous melanoma and one with hepatocellular carcinoma. Among the 50 to 55 dose-escalation patients, about 20 had hepatocellular carcinoma, roughly 15 melanoma, 9 renal cell carcinoma and 9 head and neck cancer. Patients were allowed to have had prior anti-PD-1, anti-PD-L1 or anti-CTLA-4 therapy, and less than 45% of the dose-escalation patients had previously received checkpoint inhibitors. The monotherapy dose-escalation portion (N of about 57 patients) of the phase I ivuxolimab trial is reported in the paper. Intravenous ivuxolimab was administered to patients every 2 weeks at six dose levels: 0.01, 0.1, 0.3, 1.5, 3 and 10 mg/kg. In the dose-escalation cohort, 82.7% of patients were male, and the mean age was about 55 years, with a range of about 23 to 85. Peripheral TCRbeta sequencing was intended to test whether TCR sequence diversity was altered and clonal T-cell expansion was caused by ivuxolimab.

Patients with a history of autoimmune disease or receiving systemic immunosuppression were excluded from the trial. Peripheral blood for TCR sequencing was collected from all dose cohorts at baseline, on cycle 4 day 1, and on cycle 7 day 1. Samples came from an open-label, multicenter, first-in-human phase I dose-escalation trial of ivuxolimab. Adults with locally advanced or metastatic melanoma, renal cell, hepatocellular, or head and neck squamous cell carcinoma were enrolled in the trial. Before TCR sequencing, CD4+ and CD8+ T cells were separately sorted from peripheral blood. For this chain, trimming is 2 bases at the V end and 2 bases at the J end, and the number of junction bases without a gene match is 5. The CDR3 covers 15 residues, taking in both the cysteine and the phenylalanine. Solely the CDR3 DNA is kept, with 45 bases framed from the first base. The germline V gene specifies SGDLS as CDR1 and YYNGEE as CDR2.

Genomic DNA was isolated from the sorted cells so that the TCRbeta CDR3 region could be sequenced. The immunoSEQ Assay was used to sequence the TCRbeta CDR3 regions. Imported from immuneACCESS, the table was reduced by TCRdb to in-frame sequences with V and J called. These copies leave out some clones; in studies compared against another copy, an unresolved V gene accounts for under half, and the cause of the remainder is not known. Across this sample there are 37,000 or so clones, with approximately 84% seen only once. Less than 20% of the sample is held by the ten biggest clonotypes. The investigation overall reported the following: After ivuxolimab, CD8+ T cells had more expanded clones than CD4+ T cells on average. At doses of 0.1 to 3.0 mg/kg, clonal expansion of both CD4+ and CD8+ blood T cells was observed from baseline to week 6. In the 0.1-3.0 mg/kg groups, partial responders were among the patients with the lowest normalized peripheral clonal expansion, particularly in CD8+ T cells. Low levels of normalized T-cell clonal expansion were also shown by some nonresponding patients. Antigen specificity was not determined for the clonally expanded peripheral T cells.

About this clone: Its cognate antigen has yet to be identified. The record has no base qualities; no much larger clone is one base away. Distinct nucleotide sequences in the sample also encode this CDR3.

The chain uses TRBV9 and TRBJ2-5, with 8 middle bases fitting TRBD1. The sample was CD4+ or CD8+ T cells sorted from blood, taken in a trial of the OX40 agonist ivuxolimab. This receptor was identified in an adult with an advanced solid tumor such as melanoma, head and neck, liver or kidney cancer. The nucleotide sequence is given as TGTGCCAGCAGCGTCGACAGGGGCCTTCAAGAGACCCAGTACTTC. Translated, it gives CASSVDRGLQETQYF.